These 23 T cell receptor beta chains were all obtained from the same sample, sequenced in a study of T cells expressing NK-cell markers. After re-calling the 5' RACE reads, TCRdb lists one entry per CDR3 protein, DNA absent. The table lists roughly 170,000 distinct CDR3 sequences, with around 18% in the top ten. Sequencing was done on a sample of blood T cells: a sorted CD56 or NKG2C T cell subset, CD4+ or CD8+ T cells, or bulk PBMC T cells (not recorded which). These receptors all stem from a woman aged 18-70 years in good health.

This chain links TRBV20-1 with TRBJ2-7; the TCRdb call, TRBD2, lacks DNA for checking. The CDR3 is 20 amino acids. The germline V gene encodes CDR1 DFQATT and CDR2 SNEGSKA (reference sequence). Here the CDR3 reads CSARTIGESFLAVFRYEQYF.

V is TRBV2 and J is TRBJ2-3; lacking DNA, the TRBD1 call made by TCRdb goes unchecked. Germline-derived CDR1 and CDR2 are SNHLY and FYNNEI. CDR3 length: 16 residues. CDR3 residues: CASSAVDPGDTDTQYF.

The chain combines TRBV19 with TRBJ1-2; the D gene TCRdb calls, TRBD1, cannot be checked with no DNA. The germline V gene has CDR1 LNHDA and CDR2 SQIVND (reference sequence). The CDR3 spans 15 residues. The chain's CDR3 is CASRYTGQGEDGYTF. The full variable domain, rest sourced from reference TRBV19 and TRBJ1-2, is DGGITQSPKYLFRKEGQNVTLSCEQNLNHDAMYWYRQDPGQGLRLIYYSQIVNDFQKGDIAEGYSVSREKKESFPLTVTSAQKNPTAFYLCASRYTGQGEDGYTFGSGTRLTVV.

The genes are TRBV7-8 and TRBJ2-7; there is no DNA to check the TCRdb D call of TRBD2. The germline CDR1 and CDR2 sequences are SGHVS and FQNEAQ. The CDR3 runs to 16 residues. The CDR3 spells CASSLDSGMGGPEQYF.

This chain connects TRBV18 to TRBJ1-1; the TCRdb call, TRBD1, lacks DNA for checking. This CDR3 has 13 amino acids. CDR1 and CDR2 from the germline V gene are KGHSH and LQKENI. CDR3 protein: CASSPLLRGATFF.

V and J are TRBV20-1 and TRBJ2-5; TCRdb's D call, TRBD2, is unchecked because there is no DNA. The CDR3 loop spans 13 amino acids. Germline V gene lookup returns CDR1 DFQATT and CDR2 SNEGSKA (reference sequence). The CDR3 protein is CSAGTSGRETQYF.

The CDR3 reads CASRPSGGTEAFF. The V gene is TRBV27, the J gene TRBJ1-1. The CDR3 runs 13 residues. Germline lookup yields CDR1 MNHEY and CDR2 SMNVEV (reference sequence).

V gene TRBV29-1 combines with J gene TRBJ2-5; the D gene TCRdb calls, TRBD2, cannot be checked with no DNA. This CDR3 contains 14 residues. CDR1 and CDR2 (germline): SQVTM, ANQGSEA. The CDR3 here is CSVLPSASRETQYF.

This chain uses TRBV5-1 with TRBJ2-3. Germline V gene data show CDR1 as SGHRS and CDR2 as YFSETQ. The CDR3 totals 15 residues. The CDR3 here is CASSPDRASTDTQYF.

The chain has TRBV12-3 or TRBV12-4 and TRBJ2-5; with no DNA, the TCRdb D assignment of TRBD2 cannot be verified. This CDR3 has 14 amino acids. The CDR3: CASSGTSGYRAQYF.

V usage is TRBV20-1 and J usage is TRBJ2-6; there is no DNA to check the TCRdb D call of TRBD1. Germline values: CDR1 DFQATT, CDR2 SNEGSKA (reference sequence). The length of the CDR3 is 14 residues. This CDR3 is CSARDWAGANVLTF.

The chain joins TRBV11-2 to TRBJ1-6; TCRdb returns TRBD1, unconfirmable since there is no DNA. CDR3 length: 17 residues. From germline, CDR1 is SGHAT and CDR2 FQNNGV. CDR3 protein: CASSLVPSWGSNSPLHF.

The chain recombines TRBV5-1 with TRBJ1-3. CDR3 length: 16 amino acids. Germline loops: CDR1 SGHRS, CDR2 YFSETQ. Here the CDR3 reads CASSLSQRSSGNTIYF.

The chain recombines TRBV2 with TRBJ2-3. The CDR3 is 12 residues long. Germline V gives CDR1 SNHLY, CDR2 FYNNEI. CDR3 in amino acids: CASSGSADTQYF.

The V and J genes are TRBV12-3 or TRBV12-4 and TRBJ1-1; TCRdb lists TRBD1, though no DNA is available to test this call. The CDR3 is made up of 12 amino acids. The CDR3 sequence is CASSLGGVEAFF.

The chain recombines TRBV20-1 with TRBJ1-1; the TCRdb D gene call, TRBD1, has no DNA to confirm it. This CDR3 is built from 15 residues. Germline V gene sequence: CDR1 DFQATT, CDR2 SNEGSKA (reference sequence). The chain's CDR3 is CSARDTVRRNTEAFF.

The J gene is TRBJ2-2, the V gene TRBV29-1; lacking DNA, the TRBD1 call made by TCRdb goes unchecked. Per the germline V gene, CDR1 is SQVTM and CDR2 is ANQGSEA. This CDR3 has 18 residues. The CDR3 protein is CSVKYPVRQGTNTGELFF.

The rearrangement joins TRBV6-5 to TRBJ1-3; the TCRdb call, TRBD1, lacks DNA for checking. CDR1 is MNHEY and CDR2 is SVGAGI in the germline V gene. The CDR3 has 16 amino acids. CDR3 sequence reads: CASSYSQGDLGNTIYF.

V gene TRBV28 combines with J gene TRBJ1-1; TCRdb names TRBD1, which stays unverified in the absence of DNA. CDR1 is MDHEN and CDR2 is SYDVKM in the germline V gene. CDR3 length: 13 amino acids. The CDR3 reads CASSFSPPTKAFF.

This rearrangement joins TRBV4-2 to TRBJ2-1; the TCRdb call, TRBD2, lacks DNA for checking. CDR1 is LGHNA, CDR2 YNFKEQ, per germline. The CDR3 has 16 residues. The CDR3 protein is CASSQDRLAEGYEQFF.

The rearrangement uses TRBV12-3 or TRBV12-4 and TRBJ1-2; with no DNA, the TCRdb D assignment of TRBD1 cannot be verified. The CDR3 spans 14 residues. CDR3 sequence reads: CASSPFQGFYGYTF.

The rearrangement uses TRBV20-1 and TRBJ2-5; the D call from TCRdb, TRBD2, cannot be confirmed without DNA. Germline V CDR1 and CDR2: DFQATT, SNEGSKA (reference sequence). The CDR3 contains 15 residues. This CDR3 reads CSARQRGGFQETQYF.

CDR3: CASSLVQGQQPQHF. The rearrangement links TRBV27 to TRBJ1-5; the TRBD1 assignment by TCRdb is unverifiable without DNA. This CDR3 is built from 14 residues. Germline loops: CDR1 MNHEY, CDR2 SMNVEV (reference sequence).